One sample yielded the 10 T cell receptor beta chains listed below, sequenced in a study of blood T cell repertoires in COVID-19. Sequencing used immunoSEQ multiplex PCR; TCRdb keeps in-frame clones, though not all of them. This table holds under 250,000 clones, 86% found once. Sequenced input: peripheral blood. All receptors come from a woman aged 80 or older with COVID-19, enrolled during active disease.

The rearrangement links TRBV27 to TRBJ1-5; 12 nucleotides match TRBD1. Germline V gene lookup returns CDR1 MNHEY and CDR2 SMNVEV (reference sequence). The V gene end was trimmed by 6 bases and the J gene end by 6 bases; junction bases not matched to a gene: 6. CDR3 length equals 15 residues. The CDR3 here is CASRAGTGGIQPQHF. The CDR3 DNA reads TGTGCCAGCAGAGCCGGGACAGGGGGCATTCAGCCCCAGCATTTT.

This clone was recorded only once. The chain has TRBV4-1 and TRBJ1-1, with 10 bases matching TRBD1. Per germline, CDR1 MGHRA and CDR2 YSYEKL. This CDR3 has 18 residues. V dropped 1 base and J dropped 1; count of bases not matched to a gene: 9. CDR3 sequence reads: CASSQGLLRTGGNTEAFF. The CDR3 DNA reads TGCGCCAGCAGCCAAGGCCTACTTAGGACAGGGGGGAACACTGAAGCTTTCTTT.

The chain combines TRBV5-1 with TRBJ2-1; 9 positions agree with TRBD1. Trimming at V came to 4 bases and at J to 6 bases, leaving 11 bases not matched to a gene. This CDR3 has 16 residues. Germline V CDR1 and CDR2: SGHRS, YFSETQ. The CDR3 DNA reads as TGCGCCAGCAGCCAGGACGCCGGGACAGGGAGCAATGAGCAGTTCTTC. Amino acid sequence: CASSQDAGTGSNEQFF.

This clone appeared once. The rearrangement joins TRBV28 to TRBJ2-1; the D gene is possibly TRBD2 (6 bases). The CDR3 extends over 16 amino acids. V shed 3 bases and J shed 6 bases, with 18 bases lying between them. Germline lookup yields CDR1 MDHEN and CDR2 SYDVKM. CDR3 amino acids: CASSFGGLSSINEQFF. As DNA, the CDR3 is TGTGCCAGCAGTTTTGGGGGACTTTCTTCCATCAATGAGCAGTTCTTC.

This clone has only one observation. In nucleotides, the CDR3 is TGTGCCAGCAGCGCCTCCCCCGGGTGGGTAGAGACCCAGTACTTC. It translates to CASSASPGWVETQYF. The J gene is TRBJ2-5, the V gene TRBV9; D is undetermined. The CDR3 loop spans 15 amino acids. V lost 3 bases to trimming and J lost 4 bases, with 16 bases between them. Germline CDR1 and CDR2: SGDLS and YYNGEE.

V usage is TRBV14 and J usage is TRBJ1-6; TRBD1 matches at 9 bases. The trim removed 5 bases at V and 7 bases at J, leaving 0 bases unmatched. The CDR3 covers 13 residues. CDR1 is SGHDN, CDR2 FVKESK, per germline. CDR3 DNA sequence: TGTGCCAGCAGCGGACAGGGGAATTCACCCCTCCACTTT. It specifies CASSGQGNSPLHF.

This clone was seen more than once but under ten times. The CDR3 reads CASSQGGGATYGYTF. The CDR3 nucleotides read TGCGCCAGCAGCCAAGGAGGGGGGGCGACCTATGGCTACACCTTC. The chain combines TRBV4-3 with TRBJ1-2; weak D call: TRBD1 (6 bases). The germline gives CDR1 LGHNA, CDR2 YSLEER. V was pared by 1 base and J by 4 bases, with 13 bases between. The CDR3 is 15 residues long.

The rearrangement uses TRBV3-1 (or the pseudogene TRBV3-2) and TRBJ2-1; D unresolved. The CDR3 totals 12 residues. The germline gives CDR1 LGHDT, CDR2 YNNKEL (reference sequence). The V end was cut by 1 base, the J end by 13 bases, with 11 bases between. This chain's CDR3 is CASSQGSSLQFF. The DNA for the CDR3 is TGTGCCAGCAGCCAAGGGTCGTCACTACAGTTCTTC.

The chain employs TRBV4-1 and TRBJ1-6, with D possibly matching TRBD1 (6 bases). Germline V gene lookup returns CDR1 MGHRA and CDR2 YSYEKL. V lost 3 bases to trimming and J lost 7 bases, with 13 bases between them. This CDR3 is built from 15 residues. CDR3 DNA sequence: TGCGCCAGCAGCCACCCCCAGGGGAGAAATTCACCCCTCCACTTT. Translation gives CASSHPQGRNSPLHF.

The chain employs TRBV28 and TRBJ1-4, with D perhaps TRBD1 (6 bases). CDR1 is MDHEN, CDR2 SYDVKM, per germline. The CDR3 is made up of 15 amino acids. V was clipped by 6 bases and J by 0 bases, with 11 bases between them. In nucleotides, the CDR3 is TGTGCCAGCAGGGAAGGGGGGGCAACTAATGAAAAACTGTTTTTT. Translating gives CASREGGATNEKLFF.